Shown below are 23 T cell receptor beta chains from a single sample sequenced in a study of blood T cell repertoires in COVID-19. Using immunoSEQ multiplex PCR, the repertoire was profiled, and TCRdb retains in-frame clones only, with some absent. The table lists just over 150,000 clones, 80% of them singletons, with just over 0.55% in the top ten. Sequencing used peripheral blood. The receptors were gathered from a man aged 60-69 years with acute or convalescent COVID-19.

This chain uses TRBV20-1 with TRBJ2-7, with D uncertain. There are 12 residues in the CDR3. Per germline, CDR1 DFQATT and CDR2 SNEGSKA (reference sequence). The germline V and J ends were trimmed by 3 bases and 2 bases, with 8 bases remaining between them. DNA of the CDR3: TGCAGTGCTAGTCCAGATACCTACGAGCAGTACTTC. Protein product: CSASPDTYEQYF.

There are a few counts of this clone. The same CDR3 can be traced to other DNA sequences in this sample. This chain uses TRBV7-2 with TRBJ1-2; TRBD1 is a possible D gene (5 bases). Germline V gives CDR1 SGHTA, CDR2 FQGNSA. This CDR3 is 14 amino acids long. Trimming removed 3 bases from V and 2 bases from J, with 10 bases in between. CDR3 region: CASSFQGSNYGYTF. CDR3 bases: TGTGCCAGCAGCTTCCAGGGCAGCAACTATGGCTACACCTTC. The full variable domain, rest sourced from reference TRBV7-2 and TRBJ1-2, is GAGVSQSPSNKVTEKGKDVELRCDPISGHTALYWYRQSLGQGLEFLIYFQGNSAPDKSGLPSDRFSAERTGGSVSTLTIQRTQQEDSAVYLCASSFQGSNYGYTFGSGTRLTVV.

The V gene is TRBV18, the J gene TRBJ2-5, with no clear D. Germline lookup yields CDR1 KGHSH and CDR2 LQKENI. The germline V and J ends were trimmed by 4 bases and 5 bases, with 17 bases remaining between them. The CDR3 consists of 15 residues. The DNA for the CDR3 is TGTGCCAGCTCACGACGCGGAAGCAGCATGGAGACCCAGTACTTC. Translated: CASSRRGSSMETQYF.

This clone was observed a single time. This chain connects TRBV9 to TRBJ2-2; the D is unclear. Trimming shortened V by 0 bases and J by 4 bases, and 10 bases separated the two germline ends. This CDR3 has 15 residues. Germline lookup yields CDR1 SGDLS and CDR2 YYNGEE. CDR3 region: CASSVGRRITGELFF. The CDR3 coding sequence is TGTGCCAGCAGCGTAGGGCGGCGCATCACCGGGGAGCTGTTTTTT.

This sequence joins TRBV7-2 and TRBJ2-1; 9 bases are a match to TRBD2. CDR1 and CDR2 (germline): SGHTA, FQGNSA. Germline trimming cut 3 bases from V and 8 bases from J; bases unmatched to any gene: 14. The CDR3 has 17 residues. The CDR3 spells CASSFASGGGAGYEQFF. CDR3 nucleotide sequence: TGTGCCAGCAGCTTCGCTTCCGGCGGGGGGGCCGGGTATGAGCAGTTCTTC.

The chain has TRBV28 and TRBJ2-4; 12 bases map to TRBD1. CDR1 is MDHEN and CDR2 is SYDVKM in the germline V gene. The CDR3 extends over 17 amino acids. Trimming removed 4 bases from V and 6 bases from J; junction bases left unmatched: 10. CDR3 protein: CASSSSPGQGAVNIQYF. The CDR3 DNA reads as TGTGCCAGCAGTTCATCTCCGGGACAGGGGGCTGTAAACATTCAGTACTTC.

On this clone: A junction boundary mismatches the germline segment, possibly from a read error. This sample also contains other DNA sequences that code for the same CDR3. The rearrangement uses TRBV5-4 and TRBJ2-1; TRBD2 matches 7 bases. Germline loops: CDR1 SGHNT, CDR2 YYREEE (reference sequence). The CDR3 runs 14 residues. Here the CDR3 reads CASSIPTSLSEQFF. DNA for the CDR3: TGTGCTAGCAGCATTCCGACTAGCCTCAGTGAGCAGTTCTTC. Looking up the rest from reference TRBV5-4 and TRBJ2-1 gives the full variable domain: ETGVTQSPTHLIKTRGQQVTLRCSSQSGHNTVSWYQQALGQGPQFIFQYYREEENGRGNFPPRFSGLQFPNYSSELNVNALELDDSALYLCASSIPTSLSEQFFGPGTRLTVL.

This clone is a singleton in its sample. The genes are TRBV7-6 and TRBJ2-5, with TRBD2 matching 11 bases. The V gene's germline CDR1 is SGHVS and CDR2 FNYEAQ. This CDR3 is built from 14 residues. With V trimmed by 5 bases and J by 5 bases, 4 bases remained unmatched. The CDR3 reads CASSHRTSGETQYF. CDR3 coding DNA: TGTGCCAGCAGCCATCGGACTAGCGGGGAGACCCAGTACTTC.

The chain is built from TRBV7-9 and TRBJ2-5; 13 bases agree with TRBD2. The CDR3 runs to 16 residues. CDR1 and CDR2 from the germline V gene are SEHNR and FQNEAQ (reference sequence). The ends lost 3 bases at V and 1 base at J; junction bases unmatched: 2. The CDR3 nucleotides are TGTGCCAGCAGCTTCGGACTAGCGGGGGCCCAAGAGACCCAGTACTTC. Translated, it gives CASSFGLAGAQETQYF.

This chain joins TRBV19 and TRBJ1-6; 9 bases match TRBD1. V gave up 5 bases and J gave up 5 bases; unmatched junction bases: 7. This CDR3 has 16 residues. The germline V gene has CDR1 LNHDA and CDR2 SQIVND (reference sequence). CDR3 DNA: TGTGCCAGTAGTGCCGTCGACAGGGGGGATAATTCACCCCTCCACTTT. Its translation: CASSAVDRGDNSPLHF.

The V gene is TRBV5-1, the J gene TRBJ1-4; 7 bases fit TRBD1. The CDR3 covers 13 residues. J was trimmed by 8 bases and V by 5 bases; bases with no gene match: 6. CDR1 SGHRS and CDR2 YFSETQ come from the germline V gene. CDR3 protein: CASRQGLKEKLFF. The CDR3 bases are TGCGCCAGCAGACAGGGGCTTAAAGAAAAACTGTTTTTT.

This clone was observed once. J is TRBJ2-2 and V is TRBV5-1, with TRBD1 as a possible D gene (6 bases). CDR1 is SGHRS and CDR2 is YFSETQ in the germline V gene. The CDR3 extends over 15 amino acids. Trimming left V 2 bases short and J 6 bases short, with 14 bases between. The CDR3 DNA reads TGCGCCAGCAGCTTCCTAGGGGGAACGGCCGGGGAGCTGTTTTTT. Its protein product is CASSFLGGTAGELFF.

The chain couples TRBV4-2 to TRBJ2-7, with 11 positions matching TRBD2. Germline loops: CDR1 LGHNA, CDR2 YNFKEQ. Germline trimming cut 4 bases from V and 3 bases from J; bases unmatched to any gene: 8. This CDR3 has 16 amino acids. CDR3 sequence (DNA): TGTGCCAGCAGCCCCGGGACTAGCGGACCGATCTACGAGCAGTACTTC. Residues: CASSPGTSGPIYEQYF.

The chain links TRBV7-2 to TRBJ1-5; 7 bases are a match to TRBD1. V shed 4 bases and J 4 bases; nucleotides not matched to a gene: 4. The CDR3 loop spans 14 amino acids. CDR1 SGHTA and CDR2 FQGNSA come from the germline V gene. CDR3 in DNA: TGTGCCAGCAGCTCGGGACAGCCTAATCAGCCCCAGCATTTT. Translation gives CASSSGQPNQPQHF.

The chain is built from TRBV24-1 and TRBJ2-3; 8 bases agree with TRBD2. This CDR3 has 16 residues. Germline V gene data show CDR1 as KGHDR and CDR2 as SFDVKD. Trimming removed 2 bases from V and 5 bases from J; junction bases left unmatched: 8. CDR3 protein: CATSDSRGGRGDTQYF. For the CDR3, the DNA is TGTGCCACCAGTGATTCTCGGGGGGGCCGCGGAGATACGCAGTATTTT.

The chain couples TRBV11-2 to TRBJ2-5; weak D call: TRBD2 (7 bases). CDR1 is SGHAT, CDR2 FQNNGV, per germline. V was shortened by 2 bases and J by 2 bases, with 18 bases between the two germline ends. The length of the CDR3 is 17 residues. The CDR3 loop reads CASSLSRSGTFQETQYF. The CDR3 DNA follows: TGTGCCAGCAGCTTAAGCCGCAGCGGGACATTTCAAGAGACCCAGTACTTC.

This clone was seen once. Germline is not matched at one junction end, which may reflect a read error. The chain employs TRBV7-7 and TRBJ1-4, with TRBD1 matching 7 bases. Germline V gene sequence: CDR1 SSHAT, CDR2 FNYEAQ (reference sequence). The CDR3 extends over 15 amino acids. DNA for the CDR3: TGTGCTAGCAGCCGGACAGGCGCCGCCCATGAAAAACTGTTTTTT. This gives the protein CASSRTGAAHEKLFF.

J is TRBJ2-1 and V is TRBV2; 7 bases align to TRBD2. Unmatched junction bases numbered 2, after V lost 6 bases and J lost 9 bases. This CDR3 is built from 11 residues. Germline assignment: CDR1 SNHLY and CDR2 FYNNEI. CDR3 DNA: TGTGCCAGCAGGGGGAGGGGTGAGCAGTTCTTC. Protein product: CASRGRGEQFF.

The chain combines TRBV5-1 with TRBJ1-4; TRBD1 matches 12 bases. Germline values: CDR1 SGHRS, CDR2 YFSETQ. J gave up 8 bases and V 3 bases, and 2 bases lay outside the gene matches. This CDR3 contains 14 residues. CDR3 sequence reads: CASSSGQGAEKLFF. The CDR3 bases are TGCGCCAGCAGCTCGGGACAGGGGGCGGAAAAACTGTTTTTT. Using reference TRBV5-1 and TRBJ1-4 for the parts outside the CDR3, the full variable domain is KAGVTQTPRYLIKTRGQQVTLSCSPISGHRSVSWYQQTPGQGLQFLFEYFSETQRNKGNFPGRFSGRQFSNSRSEMNVSTLELGDSALYLCASSSGQGAEKLFFGSGTQLSVL.

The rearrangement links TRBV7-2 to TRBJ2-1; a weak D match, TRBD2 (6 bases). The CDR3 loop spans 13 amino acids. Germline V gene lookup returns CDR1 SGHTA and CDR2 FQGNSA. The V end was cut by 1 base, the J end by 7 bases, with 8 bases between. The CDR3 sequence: CASSLVGGNEQFF. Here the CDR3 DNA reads TGTGCCAGCAGCTTAGTGGGGGGAAATGAGCAGTTCTTC.

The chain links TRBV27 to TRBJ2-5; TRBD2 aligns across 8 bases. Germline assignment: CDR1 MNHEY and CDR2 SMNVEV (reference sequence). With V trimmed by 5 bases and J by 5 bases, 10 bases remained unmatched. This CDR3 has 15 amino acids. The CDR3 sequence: CASSGGLVGYETQYF. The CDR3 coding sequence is TGTGCCAGCAGTGGGGGACTAGTTGGGTATGAGACCCAGTACTTC.

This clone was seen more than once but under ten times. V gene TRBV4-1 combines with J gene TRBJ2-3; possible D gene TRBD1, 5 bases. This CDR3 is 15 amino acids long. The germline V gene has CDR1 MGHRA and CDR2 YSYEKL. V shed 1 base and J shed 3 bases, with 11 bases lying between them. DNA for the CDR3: TGCGCCAGCAGCCAAGTGAGGCAGGGTACAGATACGCAGTATTTT. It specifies CASSQVRQGTDTQYF.

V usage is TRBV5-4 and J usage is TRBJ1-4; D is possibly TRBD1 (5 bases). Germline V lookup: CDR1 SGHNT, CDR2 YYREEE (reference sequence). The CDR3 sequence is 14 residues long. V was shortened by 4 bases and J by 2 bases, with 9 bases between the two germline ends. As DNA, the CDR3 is TGTGCCAGCAGCATCGACAGTACTAATGAAAAACTGTTTTTT. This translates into CASSIDSTNEKLFF.